The 28 T cell receptor beta chains presented below share a single source sample, sequenced in a study of cytomegalovirus exposure and HLA in healthy donors. The table came from immunoSEQ multiplex PCR; TCRdb's copy has only in-frame clones and leaves some out. This table has 30,000 to 40,000 clones, approximately 92% appearing once. The sequenced material came from PBMCs. Receptors were obtained from a man between 18 and 29 years old in good health and CMV-seronegative.

The chain employs TRBV5-1 and TRBJ2-7, with 8 bases lining up with TRBD1. Germline trimming cut 2 bases from V and 5 bases from J; bases unmatched to any gene: 6. CDR1 and CDR2 from the germline V gene are SGHRS and YFSETQ. The CDR3 contains 14 residues. The CDR3 bases are TGCGCCAGCAGCTTCGGACAGGGAACGAACGAGCAGTACTTC. As protein: CASSFGQGTNEQYF.

This clone appeared a single time. CDR3 nucleotide sequence: TGCGCCAGCAGTCAATTGGCAGGAGAAGACAAGGGGAAAGAGACCCAGTACTTC. This translates into CASSQLAGEDKGKETQYF. This chain connects TRBV23-1 to TRBJ2-5; D is possibly TRBD1 (5 bases). TRBV23-1 is an open reading frame whose function is uncertain. The CDR3 has 18 amino acids. With 1 base removed from V and 3 bases from J, the gap between germline ends came to 21 bases.

The chain recombines TRBV28 with TRBJ1-2; weak D call: TRBD1 (5 bases). V lost 6 bases and J lost 6, with 17 bases in between. Per the germline V gene, CDR1 is MDHEN and CDR2 is SYDVKM. The CDR3 loop spans 14 amino acids. Here the CDR3 DNA reads TGTGCCAGCAGAGAACCGTGGCAGGGAAATGGCTACACCTTC. Encoded protein: CASREPWQGNGYTF.

This rearrangement joins TRBV6-5 to TRBJ1-1, with 10 bases fitting TRBD1. V shed 6 bases, J shed 4 bases, and the junction held 5 bases outside the gene matches. CDR1 is MNHEY and CDR2 is SVGAGI in the germline V gene. The CDR3 is 14 residues long. The CDR3: CASRWTGGTTEAFF. DNA of the CDR3: TGTGCCAGCAGATGGACAGGGGGGACCACTGAAGCTTTCTTT.

The chain has TRBV29-1 and TRBJ1-1; tentative D call: TRBD1 (6 bases). Germline loops: CDR1 SQVTM, CDR2 ANQGSEA. The CDR3 contains 13 residues. V was trimmed by 7 bases and J by 5 bases, leaving 17 bases between them. CDR3 sequence reads: CSGRGGEVTEAFF. The CDR3 nucleotides are TGCAGCGGTCGAGGGGGTGAGGTAACTGAAGCTTTCTTT.

The chain has TRBV19 and TRBJ2-1; TRBD1 matches 11 bases. Germline V gene sequence: CDR1 LNHDA, CDR2 SQIVND (reference sequence). The J segment lost 2 bases and the V segment lost 9 bases, leaving 3 bases of the junction unmatched. The CDR3 covers 14 residues. For the CDR3, the DNA is TGTGCCAGCGGACAGGGGGCCGCCTACAATGAGCAGTTCTTC. This sequence encodes CASGQGAAYNEQFF.

Here the CDR3 DNA reads TGTGCCAGCAGTGATCTCTCTATGAACACTGAAGCTTTCTTT. It encodes CASSDLSMNTEAFF. V usage is TRBV6-1 and J usage is TRBJ1-1; D remains unclear. Germline V gene sequence: CDR1 MNHNS, CDR2 SASEGT. The CDR3 is made up of 14 amino acids. V was trimmed by 3 bases and J by 0 bases, leaving 8 bases between them.

The J gene is TRBJ1-3, the V gene TRBV30, with TRBD1 matching over 8 bases. The CDR3 sequence is 12 residues long. The V gene end was trimmed by 4 bases and the J gene end by 7 bases; junction bases not matched to a gene: 3. Germline V gene lookup returns CDR1 GTSNPN and CDR2 SVGIG (reference sequence). CDR3 bases: TGTGCCTGGAAAACAGGGGGGAACACCATATATTTT. This translates into CAWKTGGNTIYF.

The J gene is TRBJ2-1, the V gene TRBV5-4; 13 bases are shared with TRBD2. Trimming removed 2 bases from V and 7 bases from J; junction bases left unmatched: 15. The germline V gene encodes CDR1 SGHNT and CDR2 YYREEE (reference sequence). The CDR3 consists of 19 residues. This CDR3 reads CASSFLPVGTSGVGNEQFF. The CDR3 DNA follows: TGTGCCAGCAGCTTTCTACCGGTAGGGACTAGCGGGGTTGGGAATGAGCAGTTCTTC.

V gene TRBV6-1 combines with J gene TRBJ1-1, with 8 bases aligning to TRBD1. The V and J ends lost 5 bases and 4 bases, in that order; junction bases with no gene match: 3. CDR3 size: 13 residues. CDR1 and CDR2 from the germline V gene are MNHNS and SASEGT. The CDR3 region is CASSSDRGTEAFF. Here the CDR3 DNA reads TGTGCCAGCAGTTCCGACAGGGGCACTGAAGCTTTCTTT.

The chain has TRBV6-1 and TRBJ1-2; maybe TRBD1 (6 bases). Germline CDR1 MNHNS, CDR2 SASEGT. The length of the CDR3 is 12 residues. V was trimmed by 11 bases and J by 6 bases, leaving 16 bases between them. The CDR3 DNA sequence: TGTGCCCCGAAGCGGGGGGCGGATGGCTACACCTTC. It codes for CAPKRGADGYTF.

The chain links TRBV6-1 to TRBJ1-5; possibly TRBD1 for D (5 bases). Trimming left V 3 bases short and J 9 bases short, with 9 bases between. The CDR3 extends over 12 amino acids. Germline V gene data show CDR1 as MNHNS and CDR2 as SASEGT. In nucleotides, the CDR3 is TGTGCCAGCAGTGAGGCGGGGGGGCCCCAGCATTTT. This translates into CASSEAGGPQHF.

This clone occurred once. The rearrangement joins TRBV28 to TRBJ1-2; D perhaps matches TRBD1 (5 bases). Per germline, CDR1 MDHEN and CDR2 SYDVKM. V dropped 3 bases and J dropped 1 base, with 15 bases sitting between them. There are 16 residues in the CDR3. CDR3 loop: CASSLASQGLNYGYTF. For the CDR3, the DNA is TGTGCCAGCAGTTTGGCTTCCCAGGGCCTTAACTATGGCTACACCTTC.

The gene calls are TRBV15 and TRBJ2-5; 7 positions match TRBD1. This CDR3 region has 15 residues. After removal of 2 bases from V and 4 bases from J, the junction contained 7 bases not matched to a gene. Germline V gene sequence: CDR1 LNHNV, CDR2 YYDKDF (reference sequence). In DNA form, the CDR3 reads TGTGCCACCAGCAGATGGACAGGTGTACGAGAGACCCAGTACTTC. Amino acid sequence: CATSRWTGVRETQYF.

This clone has a single count. This chain connects TRBV27 to TRBJ2-1, with 10 bases matching TRBD2. This CDR3 spans 15 amino acids. V was pared by 5 bases and J by 5 bases, with 6 bases of the junction left unmatched. Germline CDR1 and CDR2: MNHEY and SMNVEV (reference sequence). The CDR3 DNA reads TGTGCCAGCAGTCCGGGGACTAGCGCGAACAATGAGCAGTTCTTC. As protein: CASSPGTSANNEQFF.

The rearrangement joins TRBV5-8 to TRBJ1-5, with 8 bases aligning to TRBD1. The CDR3 is 16 amino acids. V was clipped by 6 bases and J by 2 bases; unmatched bases: 10. Germline lookup yields CDR1 SGHTS and CDR2 YDEGEE. CDR3 region: CASTRTGQGGNQPQHF. For the CDR3, the DNA is TGTGCCAGCACCAGAACCGGACAGGGAGGCAATCAGCCCCAGCATTTT.

This clone appeared once. V is TRBV18 and J is TRBJ2-1, with TRBD2 matching over 12 bases. The germline CDR1 and CDR2 sequences are KGHSH and LQKENI. The CDR3 runs 19 residues. V gave up 0 bases and J gave up 0 bases; unmatched junction bases: 6. The DNA for the CDR3 is TGTGCCAGCTCACCACCCGGACTAGCGGGGTCGGGCTCCTACAATGAGCAGTTCTTC. It translates to CASSPPGLAGSGSYNEQFF. Combining the CDR3 with reference TRBV18 and TRBJ2-1 gives the whole variable domain NAGVMQNPRHLVRRRGQEARLRCSPMKGHSHVYWYRQLPEEGLKFMVYLQKENIIDESGMPKERFSAEFPKEGPSILRIQQVVRGDSAAYFCASSPPGLAGSGSYNEQFFGPGTRLTVL.

The V call is TRBV9, the J call TRBJ2-7; TRBD2 aligns across 8 bases. The CDR3 is made up of 14 amino acids. Trimming cost V 0 bases and J 6 bases; bases outside gene matches: 5. The germline gives CDR1 SGDLS, CDR2 YYNGEE. This CDR3 reads CASSVDGGAAEQYF. As DNA, the CDR3 is TGTGCCAGCAGCGTAGACGGGGGGGCGGCCGAGCAGTACTTC.

This clone came up a few times. CDR3 nucleotides: TGTGCCAGCCTCCCGGAGGGACAGGGTAACTATGGCTACACCTTC. This sequence encodes CASLPEGQGNYGYTF. The chain carries TRBV5-6 and TRBJ1-2; 9 nucleotides align to TRBD1. Trimming cost V 7 bases and J 1 base; bases outside gene matches: 8. Germline lookup yields CDR1 SGHDT and CDR2 YYEEEE. The CDR3 is made up of 15 amino acids.

This chain links TRBV2 with TRBJ2-2; 7 bases line up with TRBD2. This CDR3 has 15 residues. Trimming removed 6 bases from V and 8 bases from J; junction bases left unmatched: 12. Germline lookup yields CDR1 SNHLY and CDR2 FYNNEI. CDR3 DNA: TGTGCCAGCAGCCTCAAGAGCGGGGCTAATGGGGAGCTGTTTTTT. Residues: CASSLKSGANGELFF.

This sequence joins TRBV15 and TRBJ1-3; D gene ambiguous. Germline V gene sequence: CDR1 LNHNV, CDR2 YYDKDF (reference sequence). This CDR3 comprises 16 residues. V lost 0 bases and J 0 bases, leaving 9 bases between the germline ends. DNA for the CDR3: TGTGCCACCAGCAGAGATTGGGGAGCCTCTGGAAACACCATATATTTT. This gives the protein CATSRDWGASGNTIYF.

This chain connects TRBV2 to TRBJ2-3; 9 bases match TRBD1. This CDR3 has 13 amino acids. CDR1 is SNHLY and CDR2 is FYNNEI in the germline V gene. The J segment lost 6 bases and the V segment lost 8 bases, leaving 6 bases of the junction unmatched. CDR3 amino acids: CASGVDRGDTQYF. The CDR3 coding sequence is TGTGCCAGCGGAGTTGACAGGGGGGATACGCAGTATTTT.

The CDR3 DNA follows: TGTGCCAGCAGTTCAATACAGGCTTACGAGCAGTACTTC. Amino acids: CASSSIQAYEQYF. This chain connects TRBV27 to TRBJ2-7, with D possibly TRBD1 on 5 matching bases. The CDR3 consists of 13 residues. Germline CDR1 is MNHEY and CDR2 is SMNVEV (reference sequence). Trimming took off 4 bases at V and 4 bases at J, with 11 bases between the two ends.

The gene calls are TRBV25-1 and TRBJ2-1; TRBD2 aligns across 9 bases. Germline values: CDR1 MGHDK, CDR2 SYGVNS. This CDR3 region has 15 residues. The J segment lost 3 bases and the V segment lost 4 bases, leaving 4 bases of the junction unmatched. The CDR3 region is CASSVGGGGYNEQFF. Here the CDR3 DNA reads TGTGCCAGCAGTGTCGGCGGGGGGGGCTACAATGAGCAGTTCTTC. The entire variable domain, with the rest obtained from reference TRBV25-1 and TRBJ2-1, is as follows: EADIYQTPRYLVIGTGKKITLECSQTMGHDKMYWYQQDPGMELHLIHYSYGVNSTEKGDLSSESTVSRIRTEHFPLTLESARPSHTSQYLCASSVGGGGYNEQFFGPGTRLTVL.

The chain is built from TRBV6-6 and TRBJ1-5; 9 bases agree with TRBD1. Germline CDR1 reads MNHNY; CDR2 reads SVGAGI (reference sequence). V trimming: 7 bases; J trimming: 4 bases; junction bases outside the gene matches: 2. The CDR3 contains 13 residues. The CDR3 bases are TGTGCCAGCAACAGGGGGCCTAATCAGCCCCAGCATTTT. Protein: CASNRGPNQPQHF.

The gene calls are TRBV6-1 and TRBJ2-2; TRBD1 matches at 8 bases. The CDR3 extends over 15 amino acids. Trimming at V came to 7 bases and at J to 5 bases, leaving 9 bases not matched to a gene. Germline V gene lookup returns CDR1 MNHNS and CDR2 SASEGT. In nucleotides, the CDR3 is TGTGCCAGCAAAACTGACAGGGGCGAGACCGGGGAGCTGTTTTTT. As protein: CASKTDRGETGELFF.

The rearrangement joins TRBV28 to TRBJ2-7; 8 nucleotides agree with TRBD1. J was trimmed by 4 bases and V by 5 bases; bases with no gene match: 7. CDR1 is MDHEN, CDR2 SYDVKM, per germline. CDR3 size: 14 residues. The CDR3 DNA follows: TGTGCCAGCAGTCCAGCAGGGGGCCGATACGAGCAGTACTTC. This encodes CASSPAGGRYEQYF.

This rearrangement joins TRBV5-1 to TRBJ2-7; possible D gene TRBD2, 6 bases. The CDR3 length is 14 residues. Trimming took off 0 bases at V and 4 bases at J, with 11 bases between the two ends. The germline V gene has CDR1 SGHRS and CDR2 YFSETQ. CDR3 nucleotides: TGCGCCAGCAGCTTGGCAGGGAGCGGGTACGAGCAGTACTTC. This translates into CASSLAGSGYEQYF.